Shown below are 2 T cell receptor beta chains from a single sample sequenced in a study of shared T cell receptors in the human thymus. Sequenced by immunoSEQ multiplex PCR; TCRdb stores in-frame clones only, minus some. In the table there are about 710,000 clones, around 87% of which are singletons. Another study also made use of these data, one on human thymus T cells.

The sequencing sample was made of thymocytes. These receptors were obtained from a boy under two years old with a congenital heart defect.

The chain joins TRBV14 to TRBJ2-3, with 7 positions matching TRBD2. The ends lost 5 bases at V and 0 bases at J; junction bases unmatched: 8. This CDR3 is 16 amino acids long. The germline CDR1 and CDR2 sequences are SGHDN and FVKESK. CDR3 DNA sequence: TGTGCCAGCAGCAACCGAGCGGGGACTAGCACAGATACGCAGTATTTT. This sequence encodes CASSNRAGTSTDTQYF.

The chain links TRBV7-2 to TRBJ1-2; D is possibly TRBD1 (5 bases). The CDR3 extends over 18 amino acids. Trimming left V 4 bases short and J 2 bases short, with 23 bases between. In germline, CDR1 is SGHTA, CDR2 FQGNSA. CDR3 nucleotide sequence: TGTGCCAGCAGCTCCCCACTCGGGCACAGGCCCCAAAACTATGGCTACACCTTC. Translated, it gives CASSSPLGHRPQNYGYTF.